Each of the 27 T cell receptor beta chains below was sequenced from the same sample in a study of draining lymph node invasion in breast cancer. TCRdb reanalysed the bulk RNA-seq reads using MiXCR and keeps one entry per CDR3 protein. The sample records some 1,300 distinct CDR3 sequences, just under 65% being singletons. Memory conventional CD4 T cells were sorted as CD4+ CD45RA- CD25- cells. The sample was sorted memory CD4+ effector T cells from the tumor. These receptors were collected from a female donor with luminal breast cancer.

In this sample, this clonotype turned up a few times. Here the CDR3 reads CASSYGQLGTEAFF. The CDR3 bases are TGTGCCAGCAGTTACGGACAATTGGGAACTGAAGCTTTCTTT. V usage is TRBV6-2 or TRBV6-3 and J usage is TRBJ1-1, with a possible D match to TRBD1 (5 bases). There are 14 residues in the CDR3. Trimming removed 2 bases at V and 5 bases at J, with 12 bases between. The V gene's germline CDR1 is MNHEY and CDR2 SVGEGT.

This clonotype came up a few times. The chain combines TRBV5-1 with TRBJ2-1; D unresolved. This CDR3 region has 12 residues. CDR1 is SGHRS and CDR2 is YFSETQ in the germline V gene. The V gene lost 0 bases and the J gene lost 8 bases, with 6 bases spanning the gap. CDR3 nucleotide sequence: TGCGCCAGCAGCTTGGTGATGCATGAGCAGTTCTTC. It yields the protein CASSLVMHEQFF.

This clonotype was seen a few times. The CDR3 protein is CASSLQGSDSGGYTF. The CDR3 DNA reads TGTGCCAGCAGCCTACAGGGGTCGGATTCAGGCGGCTACACCTTC. The V gene is TRBV6-6, the J gene TRBJ1-2; 7 bases map to TRBD1. The germline V gene encodes CDR1 MNHNY and CDR2 SVGAGI (reference sequence). The CDR3 spans 15 residues. V lost 6 bases to trimming and J lost 8 bases; unmatched junction nucleotides: 15.

V is TRBV7-6 and J is TRBJ2-3; no reliable D call. In germline, CDR1 is SGHVS, CDR2 FNYEAQ. This CDR3 region has 13 residues. V was clipped by 5 bases and J by 3 bases, with 9 bases between them. CDR3 loop: CASSAVLTDTQYF. The CDR3 DNA follows: TGTGCCAGCAGCGCAGTTTTAACAGATACGCAGTATTTT.

The rearrangement uses TRBV19 and TRBJ1-2; D uncertain. The germline V and J ends were trimmed by 3 bases and 1 base, with 6 bases remaining between them. Germline V lookup: CDR1 LNHDA, CDR2 SQIVND (reference sequence). The CDR3 extends over 13 amino acids. The CDR3 sequence is CASSIGGNYGYTF. The CDR3, as DNA: TGTGCCAGTAGTATCGGTGGTAACTATGGCTACACCTTC.

The chain links TRBV5-1 to TRBJ1-1; D call uncertain. The V gene lost 0 bases and the J gene lost 7 bases, with 16 bases spanning the gap. In germline, CDR1 is SGHRS, CDR2 YFSETQ. The CDR3 sequence is 15 residues long. In DNA form, the CDR3 reads TGCGCCAGCAGCTTGGAACAAGGGCGAACCTTTGAAGCTTTCTTT. Its protein is CASSLEQGRTFEAFF.

The gene calls are TRBV20-1 and TRBJ1-5, with D perhaps matching TRBD1 (5 bases). CDR1 and CDR2 (germline): DFQATT, SNEGSKA (reference sequence). Trimming removed 5 bases from V and 5 bases from J, with 19 bases in between. This CDR3 region has 15 residues. Here the CDR3 reads CSAPGGGGGHQPQHF. The CDR3 DNA sequence: TGCAGTGCTCCCGGAGGTGGGGGAGGTCATCAGCCCCAGCATTTT.

J is TRBJ1-1 and V is TRBV15; D is ambiguous. V was cut by 5 bases and J by 11 bases, with 27 bases left in between. Germline V gene data show CDR1 as LNHNV and CDR2 as YYDKDF (reference sequence). The CDR3 loop spans 16 amino acids. CDR3 residues: CATSLSPTAMIGRAFF. For the CDR3, the DNA is TGTGCCACCAGCTTAAGCCCCACCGCCATGATAGGGAGGGCTTTCTTT.

This clonotype has just a few counts. The chain couples TRBV24-1 to TRBJ2-5; 12 bases are a match to TRBD2. The CDR3 consists of 17 residues. Germline CDR1 and CDR2: KGHDR and SFDVKD. V lost 1 base, J lost 0 bases, and 2 bases stayed unmatched. In DNA, the CDR3 is TGTGCCACCAGTGATTTTGGACTAGCGGGGTACCAAGAGACCCAGTACTTC. It translates to CATSDFGLAGYQETQYF.

This clonotype turned up a few times. The chain links TRBV30 to TRBJ1-1; D call uncertain. Deletions cut 0 bases from V and 7 bases from J, with 6 bases between. Germline V gene sequence: CDR1 GTSNPN, CDR2 SVGIG (reference sequence). The CDR3 length is 11 residues. This chain's CDR3 is CAWSVVGEAFF. In DNA form, the CDR3 reads TGTGCCTGGAGTGTAGTAGGTGAAGCTTTCTTT.

This rearrangement joins TRBV2 to TRBJ1-1, with 10 bases fitting TRBD1. The V and J ends lost 3 bases and 1 base, in that order; junction bases with no gene match: 8. The CDR3 is made up of 17 amino acids. CDR1 is SNHLY and CDR2 is FYNNEI in the germline V gene. Here the CDR3 reads CASSDWDRGWGNTEAFF. CDR3 DNA sequence: TGTGCCAGCAGTGATTGGGACAGGGGATGGGGGAACACTGAAGCTTTCTTT.

The chain joins TRBV12-3 or TRBV12-4 to TRBJ2-2; no definite D call. Trimming cost V 2 bases and J 6 bases, with 13 bases left between them. The CDR3 spans 15 residues. The CDR3 DNA reads as TGTGCCAGCAGTTTATCAAAGGGTCCCTCCGGGGAGCTGTTTTTT. Its translation is CASSLSKGPSGELFF.

On this clonotype: A read error may account for a junction end that differs from germline. This chain links TRBV20-1 with TRBJ2-1; tentatively, D is TRBD2 (5 bases). The CDR3 is made up of 15 amino acids. From germline, CDR1 is DFQATT and CDR2 SNEGSKA (reference sequence). Here the CDR3 reads CSASFRLRTVNGQFF. The CDR3 DNA follows: TGCAGTGCTAGTTTTCGGCTGCGGACTGTCAATGGGCAGTTCTTC.

In this sample, this clonotype turned up a few times. CDR3 coding DNA: TGTGCCAGCAGCTTCCCCCGCATGGGAGGCTTCCACAGTGAGCAGTTCTTC. It encodes CASSFPRMGGFHSEQFF. The V call is TRBV5-6, the J call TRBJ2-1, with D possibly matching TRBD2 (6 bases). V dropped 2 bases and J dropped 9 bases, with 24 bases sitting between them. Germline assignment: CDR1 SGHDT and CDR2 YYEEEE. This CDR3 spans 17 amino acids.

The chain couples TRBV12-3 or TRBV12-4 to TRBJ1-3, with D perhaps TRBD1 (6 bases). V shed 7 bases and J shed 7 bases, with 17 bases lying between them. The CDR3 totals 14 residues. The CDR3 nucleotides read TGTGCCAGCACCCCGACAGGAGAGGTCAACACCATATATTTT. Translating gives CASTPTGEVNTIYF.

In its sample, this clonotype was seen a few times. The chain employs TRBV9 and TRBJ1-1; no firm D call. V was cut by 0 bases and J by 3 bases, with 12 bases left in between. Germline assignment: CDR1 SGDLS and CDR2 YYNGEE. The CDR3 extends over 15 amino acids. The CDR3 region has the DNA TGTGCCAGCAGCGTAGGTTCGGGGTCCCACACTGAAGCTTTCTTT. It specifies CASSVGSGSHTEAFF.

This clonotype was seen just once. V usage is TRBV6-6 and J usage is TRBJ1-5; D call uncertain. Germline CDR1 and CDR2: MNHNY and SVGAGI (reference sequence). CDR3 length: 13 residues. The V gene lost 0 bases and the J gene lost 5 bases, with 5 bases spanning the gap. The CDR3 DNA reads TGTGCCAGCAGTTACTCCGGGGATCAGCCCCAGCATTTT. Translating it yields CASSYSGDQPQHF.

This clonotype is large by share. V is TRBV5-8 and J is TRBJ2-2; perhaps TRBD2 as D (5 bases). CDR3 length equals 14 residues. V shed 2 bases and J shed 5 bases, with 10 bases lying between them. CDR1 is SGHTS and CDR2 is YDEGEE in the germline V gene. The CDR3: CASSLPGGTGELFF. CDR3 in DNA: TGTGCCAGCAGCTTACCAGGAGGAACCGGGGAGCTGTTTTTT.

This sequence joins TRBV19 and TRBJ1-1, with D perhaps TRBD1 (6 bases). The CDR3 has 14 amino acids. Per germline, CDR1 LNHDA and CDR2 SQIVND (reference sequence). Trimming stripped 4 bases from V and 5 bases from J, with 14 bases between. The CDR3 here is CASSTPGAKTEAFF. The CDR3 region has the DNA TGTGCCAGTAGTACTCCGGGGGCGAAAACTGAAGCTTTCTTT.

The J gene is TRBJ2-1, the V gene TRBV10-3, with 7 bases aligning to TRBD1. Germline-derived CDR1 and CDR2 are ENHRY and SYGVKD. CDR3 length: 15 residues. The V gene end was trimmed by 4 bases and the J gene end by 0 bases; junction bases not matched to a gene: 3. The CDR3 protein is CAISGGDSSYNEQFF. The DNA of the CDR3 is TGTGCCATCAGTGGTGGGGACAGCTCCTACAATGAGCAGTTCTTC.

This clonotype showed up just once. In DNA, the CDR3 is TGCAGTGCTAGAGCTGGACAGGGGCTGTTTGGCTACACCTTC. It encodes CSARAGQGLFGYTF. The V call is TRBV20-1, the J call TRBJ1-2, with 9 positions matching TRBD1. V shed 1 base, J shed 7 bases, and the junction held 7 bases outside the gene matches. Germline CDR1 reads DFQATT; CDR2 reads SNEGSKA (reference sequence). This CDR3 is 14 amino acids long.

This sequence joins TRBV27 and TRBJ2-7, with 7 bases lining up with TRBD1. Germline trimming cut 5 bases from V and 3 bases from J; bases unmatched to any gene: 10. There are 15 residues in the CDR3. Germline loops: CDR1 MNHEY, CDR2 SMNVEV (reference sequence). CDR3 nucleotides: TGTGCCAGCAGTAAACGGACAGGTTTCAACTACGAGCAGTACGTC. Translated: CASSKRTGFNYEQYV.

The CDR3 DNA follows: TGTGCCAGCAGGGCGGGGACAGGACGGGTTAACTATGGCTACACCTTC. Its translation: CASRAGTGRVNYGYTF. The chain employs TRBV12-3 or TRBV12-4 and TRBJ1-2; 8 bases match TRBD1. The CDR3 sequence is 16 residues long. With 6 bases clipped from V and 1 base from J, the junction kept 10 bases outside the gene matches.

The CDR3 protein is CASSQDRGGDNEQFF. The CDR3 region has the DNA TGTGCCAGCTCCCAGGACAGGGGTGGGGACAATGAGCAGTTCTTC. The chain uses TRBV18 and TRBJ2-1; 9 bases map to TRBD1. The trim removed 6 bases at V and 5 bases at J, leaving 8 bases unmatched. This CDR3 is 15 amino acids long. Looked up from germline, CDR1 is KGHSH and CDR2 is LQKENI.

In this sample, this clonotype turned up a few times. The chain carries TRBV7-2 and TRBJ2-5; tentatively, D is TRBD1 (6 bases). CDR1 and CDR2 (germline): SGHTA, FQGNSA. The CDR3 consists of 16 residues. V was pared by 5 bases and J by 0 bases, with 16 bases between. The CDR3 loop reads CASSPGLTGNQETQYF. CDR3 DNA: TGTGCCAGCAGCCCAGGTTTGACAGGCAACCAAGAGACCCAGTACTTC.

The chain carries TRBV12-3 or TRBV12-4 and TRBJ1-5, with TRBD1 matching 8 bases. The CDR3 extends over 16 amino acids. V dropped 5 bases and J dropped 7; count of bases not matched to a gene: 13. The CDR3 loop is CASSRTGMGSGQPQHF. The DNA of the CDR3 is TGTGCCAGCAGTCGGACAGGGATGGGGTCAGGGCAGCCCCAGCATTTT.

This clonotype appeared a single time. This chain joins TRBV6-5 and TRBJ1-4; possibly TRBD1 for D (6 bases). With 7 bases removed from V and 8 bases from J, the gap between germline ends came to 20 bases. Germline V gives CDR1 MNHEY, CDR2 SVGAGI. The CDR3 sequence is 15 residues long. In nucleotides, the CDR3 is TGTGCCAGCAAGAACCTACAGGGAGGAAGGGAAAAACTGTTTTTT. The encoded protein is CASKNLQGGREKLFF.